One and the same sample provided the 5 T cell receptor beta chains below, sequenced in a study of blood T cell repertoires in COVID-19. Assay used: immunoSEQ multiplex PCR; TCRdb lists only in-frame clones, some missing. Among 130,000 to 150,000 clones, approximately 87% were seen once, and the ten largest hold approximately 6.5%. The sequencing sample was made of peripheral blood. These receptors originate from a man older than 75 with acute or convalescent COVID-19.

The chain is built from TRBV18 and TRBJ1-1; D remains ambiguous. The germline CDR1 and CDR2 sequences are KGHSH and LQKENI. There are 13 residues in the CDR3. V lost 2 bases and J 4 bases, leaving 8 bases between the germline ends. This CDR3 is CASSPDRGTEAFF. CDR3 in DNA: TGTGCCAGCTCACCAGATCGAGGCACTGAAGCTTTCTTT.

This chain joins TRBV7-9 and TRBJ2-2; 12 nucleotides line up with TRBD1. The CDR3 sequence is 18 residues long. CDR1 and CDR2 (germline): SEHNR, FQNEAQ (reference sequence). With 5 bases clipped from V and 6 bases from J, the junction kept 13 bases outside the gene matches. The CDR3 is CASSLRGQGAIFPGELFF. CDR3 DNA sequence: TGTGCCAGCAGCCTCCGGGGACAGGGGGCGATCTTTCCCGGGGAGCTGTTTTTT.

This sequence joins TRBV16 and TRBJ1-1, with D perhaps matching TRBD1 (6 bases). Germline V gives CDR1 KGHSY, CDR2 FQNENV. The CDR3 runs to 15 residues. V was cut by 8 bases and J by 4 bases, with 20 bases left in between. The CDR3 DNA sequence: TGTGCCAGCGCCCCTACGAGGGGGGAGGGCACTGAAGCTTTCTTT. Protein sequence: CASAPTRGEGTEAFF.

The gene calls are TRBV5-1 and TRBJ2-1, with TRBD2 matching 8 bases. There are 17 residues in the CDR3. Germline V CDR1 and CDR2: SGHRS, YFSETQ. Losses at the gene ends were 7 bases for V and 10 bases for J; bases not matched to a gene: 22. CDR3 coding DNA: TGCGCCAGCCGCCCCCGCCTAGGGGTCGGCGGGGGGAACGAGCAGTTCTTC. Encoded protein: CASRPRLGVGGGNEQFF.

The V gene is TRBV18, the J gene TRBJ1-1, with 8 bases that match TRBD1. The germline V gene encodes CDR1 KGHSH and CDR2 LQKENI. The CDR3 covers 17 residues. Unmatched junction bases numbered 8, after V lost 1 base and J lost 1 base. This CDR3 is CASSPRPFGQGNTEAFF. CDR3 nucleotide sequence: TGTGCCAGCTCACCACGACCGTTTGGACAGGGGAACACTGAAGCTTTCTTT.